Presented here are 15 T cell receptor beta chains from one specimen sequenced in a study of T cell repertoires in ileal Crohn's disease. The time point is: neoterminal ileum biopsy at postoperative endoscopy, about 6 months after surgery. Profiled with immunoSEQ multiplex PCR; TCRdb holds only in-frame clones, not every one. The sample lists approximately 10,000 clones; 79% were seen once. The sample consisted of ileal tissue. The receptor source for this set is an adult with Crohn's disease.

This clone has just a few counts. The chain employs TRBV6-1 and TRBJ1-6; D not resolved. CDR1 is MNHNS and CDR2 is SASEGT in the germline V gene. The CDR3 contains 13 residues. Trimming shortened V by 6 bases and J by 7 bases, and 10 bases separated the two germline ends. The CDR3 is CASSEIENSPLHF. The CDR3 DNA is TGTGCCAGCAGCGAAATAGAAAATTCACCCCTCCACTTT.

The chain has TRBV5-1 and TRBJ2-7; 7 positions match TRBD2. The CDR3 loop spans 15 amino acids. After removal of 4 bases from V and 0 bases from J, the junction contained 7 bases not matched to a gene. The germline V gene has CDR1 SGHRS and CDR2 YFSETQ. The CDR3 spells CASSASGLRSYEQYF. The CDR3 region has the DNA TGCGCCAGCAGCGCCTCGGGACTACGCTCCTACGAGCAGTACTTC.

The genes are TRBV4-1 and TRBJ2-3, with D maybe TRBD2 (6 bases). V lost 1 base, J lost 6 bases, and 14 bases lay in between. The length of the CDR3 is 15 residues. The germline gives CDR1 MGHRA, CDR2 YSYEKL. CDR3 residues: CASSQGGVRGDTQYF. DNA of the CDR3: TGCGCCAGCAGCCAAGGGGGGGTACGGGGGGATACGCAGTATTTT.

This rearrangement joins TRBV5-5 to TRBJ1-5, with D maybe TRBD1 (5 bases). CDR3 length: 15 amino acids. The germline V gene encodes CDR1 SGHKS and CDR2 YYEKEE (reference sequence). V was pared by 1 base and J by 3 bases, with 11 bases between. In nucleotides, the CDR3 is TGTGCCAGCAGCTTGTGGGGGGAGGACAATCAGCCCCAGCATTTT. This translates into CASSLWGEDNQPQHF.

The gene calls are TRBV29-1 and TRBJ1-1; D remains ambiguous. Trimming stripped 2 bases from V and 5 bases from J, with 12 bases between. The germline CDR1 and CDR2 sequences are SQVTM and ANQGSEA. The CDR3 spans 13 residues. CDR3 loop: CSVESEEGTEAFF. The CDR3 DNA reads as TGCAGCGTTGAATCAGAGGAGGGAACTGAAGCTTTCTTT.

This clone was seen once. The genes are TRBV7-6 and TRBJ1-1; D unclear. CDR3 length: 13 residues. From germline, CDR1 is SGHVS and CDR2 FNYEAQ. Trimming left V 1 base short and J 3 bases short, with 6 bases between. Written as DNA, the CDR3 is TGTGCCAGCAGCTTAGAAAGAGACACTGAAGCTTTCTTT. This encodes CASSLERDTEAFF.

A few counts support this clone. The V gene is TRBV5-1, the J gene TRBJ1-3; D gene uncertain. CDR1 is SGHRS and CDR2 is YFSETQ in the germline V gene. This CDR3 has 14 residues. V was pared by 0 bases and J by 2 bases, with 6 bases between. CDR3 nucleotides: TGCGCCAGCAGCTTGGGAGGGCCTGGAAACACCATATATTTT. Protein: CASSLGGPGNTIYF. The entire variable domain, with the rest obtained from reference TRBV5-1 and TRBJ1-3, is as follows: KAGVTQTPRYLIKTRGQQVTLSCSPISGHRSVSWYQQTPGQGLQFLFEYFSETQRNKGNFPGRFSGRQFSNSRSEMNVSTLELGDSALYLCASSLGGPGNTIYFGEGSWLTVV.

The chain has TRBV2 and TRBJ1-4; TRBD1 matches at 10 bases. V was pared by 8 bases and J by 9 bases, with 9 bases of the junction left unmatched. The CDR3 contains 14 residues. Per germline, CDR1 SNHLY and CDR2 FYNNEI. The CDR3 loop reads CASGRQGARQKLFF. CDR3 bases: TGTGCCAGCGGTAGACAGGGGGCGCGGCAAAAACTGTTTTTT.

This chain connects TRBV5-1 to TRBJ2-6, with TRBD1 matching 11 bases. Per germline, CDR1 SGHRS and CDR2 YFSETQ. V lost 4 bases and J lost 0; bases outside the gene matches: 6. This CDR3 spans 18 amino acids. As DNA, the CDR3 is TGCGCCAGCAGCCAGAGGGGGACAGGGGGCTCTGGGGCCAACGTCCTGACTTTC. It codes for CASSQRGTGGSGANVLTF.

The chain couples TRBV28 to TRBJ2-7, with D possibly being TRBD1 (6 bases). V was pared by 6 bases and J by 4 bases, with 16 bases between. The CDR3 runs 14 residues. Germline-derived CDR1 and CDR2 are MDHEN and SYDVKM. CDR3 nucleotide sequence: TGTGCCAGCAGCACGACAGGACCCAAGTACGAGCAGTACTTC. This gives the protein CASSTTGPKYEQYF.

This clone was observed once. V is TRBV5-1 and J is TRBJ1-1, with 9 nucleotides matching TRBD1. Germline V gene data show CDR1 as SGHRS and CDR2 as YFSETQ. This CDR3 comprises 12 residues. The junction had 3 bases not matched to a gene; V was cut back by 3 bases and J by 9 bases. DNA for the CDR3: TGCGCCAGCAGCTACGGGACAGGGAAAGCTTTCTTT. Translated, it gives CASSYGTGKAFF.

CDR3 loop: CASRSGVLGEQYF. DNA of the CDR3: TGCGCCAGCAGGTCGGGAGTGCTGGGCGAGCAGTACTTC. The genes are TRBV10-2 and TRBJ2-7; D perhaps matches TRBD2 (6 bases). The V end lost 6 bases, the J end lost 6 bases, and 15 bases lay between the germline ends. Germline V CDR1 and CDR2: WSHSY, SAAADI. The CDR3 covers 13 residues.

This clone occurred once. The gene calls are TRBV12-5 and TRBJ2-7; TRBD1 matches 12 bases. Trimming cost V 3 bases and J 5 bases; bases outside gene matches: 2. The germline gives CDR1 LGHNT, CDR2 FRNRAP. CDR3 length: 14 residues. The CDR3 region has the DNA TGTGCTAGTGGTTTAGGGACAGGGGGCGACGAGCAGTACTTC. This codes for CASGLGTGGDEQYF.

The gene calls are TRBV5-1 and TRBJ2-2; TRBD1 aligns across 7 bases. CDR1 is SGHRS, CDR2 YFSETQ, per germline. J lost 6 bases, V lost 0 bases, and 5 bases had no gene match. The CDR3 contains 15 residues. The CDR3 reads CASSLETGYPGELFF. CDR3 coding DNA: TGCGCCAGCAGCTTGGAGACAGGGTATCCCGGGGAGCTGTTTTTT.

The chain links TRBV7-6 to TRBJ2-2; a possible D gene is TRBD1 (6 bases). Trimming left V 5 bases short and J 6 bases short, with 16 bases between. Germline V gene lookup returns CDR1 SGHVS and CDR2 FNYEAQ. The CDR3 is 15 amino acids. The chain's CDR3 is CASSPEAGVAGELFF. The CDR3 DNA sequence: TGTGCCAGCAGCCCCGAGGCAGGGGTAGCCGGGGAGCTGTTTTTT.